The entry that follows covers one TCR beta chain sequence. The sample is drawn from a study of cytomegalovirus exposure and HLA in healthy donors. This CDR3 spans 14 amino acids. V lost 2 bases and J 0 bases, leaving 9 bases between the germline ends. Germline loops: CDR1 SGHRS, CDR2 YFSETQ. The PCR ran on 60 Vbeta and 13 Jbeta primers. TCRdb's copy holds only in-frame clones and misses some; the assay was immunoSEQ multiplex PCR. The sample table sets out tens of thousands of clones. This sequence was found in a man younger than 40 in good health and CMV-seronegative. The chain uses TRBV5-1 and TRBJ2-7; tentatively, D is TRBD2 (5 bases). Input material: PBMCs. The CDR3 bases are TGCGCCAGCAGCTTTGGGGAGAGCTCCTACGAGCAGTACTTC. This translates into CASSFGESSYEQYF.